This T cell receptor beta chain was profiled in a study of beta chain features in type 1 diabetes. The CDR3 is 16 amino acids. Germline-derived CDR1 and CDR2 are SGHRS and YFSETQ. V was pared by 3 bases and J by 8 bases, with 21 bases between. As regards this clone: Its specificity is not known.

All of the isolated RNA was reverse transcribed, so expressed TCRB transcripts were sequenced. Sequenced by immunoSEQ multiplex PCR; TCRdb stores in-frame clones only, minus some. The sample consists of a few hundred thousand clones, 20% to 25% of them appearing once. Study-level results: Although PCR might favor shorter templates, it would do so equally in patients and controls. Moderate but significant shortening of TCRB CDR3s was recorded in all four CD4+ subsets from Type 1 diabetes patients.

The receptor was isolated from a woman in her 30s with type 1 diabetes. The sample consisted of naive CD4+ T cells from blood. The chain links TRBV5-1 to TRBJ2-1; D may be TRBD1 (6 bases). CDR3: CASSSQGSSGADEQFF. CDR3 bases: TGCGCCAGCAGCTCACAGGGTAGCAGCGGAGCCGATGAGCAGTTCTTC.